The 30 T cell receptor beta chains given below trace back to one sample, sequenced in a study of cytomegalovirus exposure and HLA in healthy donors. Method: immunoSEQ multiplex PCR; TCRdb's copy keeps in-frame clones and lacks some. There are about 53,000 clones in the sample; 92% occur only once, and roughly 1.4% lies in the top ten. Sequences were obtained from PBMCs. These receptors came from a man aged 18 to 29 in good health and CMV-seronegative.

The gene calls are TRBV18 and TRBJ2-1; tentatively, D is TRBD1 (6 bases). CDR3 length equals 15 residues. Germline-derived CDR1 and CDR2 are KGHSH and LQKENI. With 0 bases removed from V and 0 bases from J, the gap between germline ends came to 6 bases. CDR3 nucleotide sequence: TGTGCCAGCTCACCACCGGGACACTCCTACAATGAGCAGTTCTTC. It codes for CASSPPGHSYNEQFF.

This rearrangement joins TRBV9 to TRBJ1-1, with D unresolved. The CDR3 has 14 amino acids. V shed 1 base and J shed 1 base, with 8 bases lying between them. CDR1 is SGDLS, CDR2 YYNGEE, per germline. This chain's CDR3 is CASSVSGGNTEAFF. CDR3 nucleotides: TGTGCCAGCAGCGTATCCGGCGGGAACACTGAAGCTTTCTTT. Variable domain in full (rest from reference TRBV9 and TRBJ1-1): DSGVTQTPKHLITATGQRVTLRCSPRSGDLSVYWYQQSLDQGLQFLIQYYNGEERAKGNILERFSAQQFPDLHSELNLSSLELGDSALYFCASSVSGGNTEAFFGQGTRLTVV.

The V gene is TRBV9, the J gene TRBJ2-7; no clear D. Germline V lookup: CDR1 SGDLS, CDR2 YYNGEE. The length of the CDR3 is 14 residues. V was cut by 0 bases and J by 1 base, with 8 bases left in between. CDR3 protein: CASSVASGSYEQYF. The CDR3 DNA reads as TGTGCCAGCAGCGTAGCTTCCGGGTCCTACGAGCAGTACTTC. Together with reference TRBV9 and TRBJ2-7, the CDR3 gives the full variable domain: DSGVTQTPKHLITATGQRVTLRCSPRSGDLSVYWYQQSLDQGLQFLIQYYNGEERAKGNILERFSAQQFPDLHSELNLSSLELGDSALYFCASSVASGSYEQYFGPGTRLTVT.

Worth noting for this clone: The same CDR3 can be traced to other DNA sequences in this sample. The chain combines TRBV18 with TRBJ1-5; D not certain. CDR1 and CDR2 from the germline V gene are KGHSH and LQKENI. CDR3 length equals 13 residues. Deletions cut 3 bases from V and 7 bases from J, with 10 bases between. CDR3 amino acids: CASSPGGGQPQHF. The CDR3 DNA follows: TGTGCCAGCTCACCGGGAGGTGGGCAGCCCCAGCATTTT.

The CDR3 nucleotides read TGTGCCAGCAGTAGGAGCGGGAGGGCCGATACGCAGTATTTT. Translating it yields CASSRSGRADTQYF. The chain is built from TRBV2 and TRBJ2-3; 10 bases fit TRBD2. The junction had 5 bases not matched to a gene; V was cut back by 5 bases and J by 6 bases. Germline-derived CDR1 and CDR2 are SNHLY and FYNNEI. CDR3 length: 14 residues.

V and J are TRBV28 and TRBJ2-5, with TRBD2 matching over 7 bases. V lost 3 bases, J lost 5 bases, and 6 bases stayed unmatched. The CDR3 consists of 14 residues. CDR1 and CDR2 (germline): MDHEN, SYDVKM. CDR3 protein: CASSLGTREETQYF. The CDR3 nucleotides read TGTGCCAGCAGTTTGGGGACGCGGGAGGAGACCCAGTACTTC. The full variable domain, in which reference TRBV28 and TRBJ2-5 provide the parts outside the CDR3, is DVKVTQSSRYLVKRTGEKVFLECVQDMDHENMFWYRQDPGLGLRLIYFSYDVKMKEKGDIPEGYSVSREKKERFSLILESASTNQTSMYLCASSLGTREETQYFGPGTRLLVL.

The chain employs TRBV16 and TRBJ2-1; the D gene is possibly TRBD1 (6 bases). Germline V lookup: CDR1 KGHSY, CDR2 FQNENV. The germline V and J ends were trimmed by 2 bases and 4 bases, with 12 bases remaining between them. The CDR3 sequence is 15 residues long. The CDR3 coding sequence is TGTGCCAGCAGCCAACGGACAGCACTTTACAATGAGCAGTTCTTC. Protein: CASSQRTALYNEQFF.

V usage is TRBV5-6 and J usage is TRBJ2-1; 10 positions agree with TRBD2. Trimming at V came to 0 bases and at J to 1 base, leaving 4 bases not matched to a gene. This CDR3 is 17 amino acids long. CDR1 and CDR2 (germline): SGHDT, YYEEEE. The CDR3 region has the DNA TGTGCCAGCAGCTTGGAGGCTAGCGGGAGATCCTACAATGAGCAGTTCTTC. Translating gives CASSLEASGRSYNEQFF.

The V and J genes are TRBV27 and TRBJ2-7, with TRBD2 as a possible D gene (5 bases). V was trimmed by 2 bases and J by 2 bases, leaving 13 bases between them. The V gene's germline CDR1 is MNHEY and CDR2 SMNVEV (reference sequence). CDR3 length equals 15 residues. This chain's CDR3 is CASSLDVQRTYEQYF. The CDR3 coding sequence is TGTGCCAGCAGTTTAGATGTCCAGCGGACCTACGAGCAGTACTTC.

This clone was found once. The chain employs TRBV5-5 and TRBJ2-2; a possible D gene is TRBD1 (5 bases). The germline gives CDR1 SGHKS, CDR2 YYEKEE (reference sequence). Trimming removed 0 bases at V and 8 bases at J, with 14 bases between. CDR3 size: 15 residues. CDR3 sequence (DNA): TGTGCCAGCAGCTTGGTGACAGACTTTGGGGGGGAGCTGTTTTTT. Amino acid sequence: CASSLVTDFGGELFF. Full variable domain (missing parts from reference TRBV5-5 and TRBJ2-2): DAGVTQSPTHLIKTRGQQVTLRCSPISGHKSVSWYQQVLGQGPQFIFQYYEKEERGRGNFPDRFSARQFPNYSSELNVNALLLGDSALYLCASSLVTDFGGELFFGEGSRLTVL.

The CDR3 DNA reads TGTGCCAGCAGTCTCGTTCCGGGACAGTTTTTTGGAAACACCATATATTTT. This translates into CASSLVPGQFFGNTIYF. The genes are TRBV28 and TRBJ1-3; TRBD1 matches 7 bases. Germline V gives CDR1 MDHEN, CDR2 SYDVKM. V shed 5 bases and J 3 bases; nucleotides not matched to a gene: 13. The CDR3 contains 17 residues.

The V call is TRBV10-1, the J call TRBJ1-1; 10 bases map to TRBD1. Per germline, CDR1 WNHNN and CDR2 SYGVQD (reference sequence). V trimming: 4 bases; J trimming: 3 bases; junction bases outside the gene matches: 2. This CDR3 region has 14 residues. The CDR3 loop reads CASSGQGADTEAFF. The CDR3 DNA reads TGCGCCAGCAGTGGACAGGGGGCTGACACTGAAGCTTTCTTT.

V and J are TRBV5-4 and TRBJ2-3; 8 bases align to TRBD2. Trimming cost V 8 bases and J 0 bases; bases outside gene matches: 5. This CDR3 region has 14 residues. Germline V gene data show CDR1 as SGHNT and CDR2 as YYREEE (reference sequence). CDR3 amino acids: CASYSGASTDTQYF. The CDR3 DNA is TGTGCCAGTTATAGCGGGGCTAGCACAGATACGCAGTATTTT.

The CDR3 nucleotides read TGTGCCAGCAGCCAAGGGTTAGACGGGGACTACGAGCAGTACTTC. Translated, it gives CASSQGLDGDYEQYF. The gene calls are TRBV4-2 and TRBJ2-7, with D perhaps matching TRBD2 (5 bases). Trimming removed 1 base from V and 3 bases from J, with 13 bases in between. The CDR3 loop spans 15 amino acids. Germline CDR1 is LGHNA and CDR2 is YNFKEQ.

The chain couples TRBV7-6 to TRBJ1-1; D uncertain. CDR1 and CDR2 (germline): SGHVS, FNYEAQ. The V and J ends lost 2 bases and 4 bases respectively, with 14 bases between them. This CDR3 is built from 15 residues. The CDR3 sequence: CASSLNFGEPTEAFF. The CDR3 coding sequence is TGTGCCAGCAGCTTAAATTTCGGGGAGCCCACTGAAGCTTTCTTT.

The CDR3 nucleotides read TGTGCCTGGAGTGTACGAGGGGGCTCCTACAATGAGCAGTTCTTC. It is translated as CAWSVRGGSYNEQFF. This chain joins TRBV30 and TRBJ2-1; tentatively, D is TRBD1 (6 bases). Germline V gene lookup returns CDR1 GTSNPN and CDR2 SVGIG (reference sequence). Trimming removed 0 bases at V and 0 bases at J, with 9 bases between. CDR3 length: 15 residues.

Only one count was recorded for this clone. The rearrangement joins TRBV11-2 to TRBJ2-2; D unresolved. Germline values: CDR1 SGHAT, CDR2 FQNNGV. CDR3 length: 16 amino acids. V lost 5 bases to trimming and J lost 0 bases, with 13 bases between them. The CDR3 sequence is CASSTRIIANTGELFF. In nucleotides, the CDR3 is TGTGCCAGCAGCACCAGAATTATTGCGAACACCGGGGAGCTGTTTTTT.

The chain is built from TRBV28 and TRBJ2-7; D is undetermined. CDR1 is MDHEN, CDR2 SYDVKM, per germline. Trimming took 3 bases from V and 0 from J, leaving 9 bases between them. The CDR3 runs to 14 residues. CDR3 bases: TGTGCCAGCAGTTTTGTGGGCCCCTCCTACGAGCAGTACTTC. This sequence encodes CASSFVGPSYEQYF.

This sequence joins TRBV19 and TRBJ2-1, with TRBD2 as a possible D gene (7 bases). V lost 2 bases and J lost 6, with 17 bases in between. The germline V gene has CDR1 LNHDA and CDR2 SQIVND (reference sequence). This CDR3 is built from 16 residues. CDR3 nucleotides: TGTGCCAGTAGTATAAATCTAGGGGGGGAGAGCAATGAGCAGTTCTTC. This gives the protein CASSINLGGESNEQFF.

V is TRBV11-2 and J is TRBJ2-5, with D possibly TRBD2 on 5 matching bases. Trimming left V 5 bases short and J 3 bases short, with 16 bases between. The CDR3 has 15 amino acids. From germline, CDR1 is SGHAT and CDR2 FQNNGV. The CDR3 is CASSPGIVGKETQYF. Here the CDR3 DNA reads TGTGCCAGCAGCCCCGGGATAGTGGGGAAAGAGACCCAGTACTTC.

The genes are TRBV28 and TRBJ2-7; tentatively, D is TRBD2 (6 bases). The V gene lost 5 bases and the J gene lost 4 bases, with 27 bases spanning the gap. In germline, CDR1 is MDHEN, CDR2 SYDVKM. The CDR3 extends over 18 amino acids. CDR3 protein: CASSPLASGPDRPYEQYF. The CDR3 nucleotides are TGTGCCAGCAGTCCCCTAGCGAGCGGGCCGGACCGGCCTTACGAGCAGTACTTC.

V is TRBV29-1 and J is TRBJ2-5; 9 bases map to TRBD1. Losses at the gene ends were 7 bases for V and 5 bases for J; bases not matched to a gene: 8. The CDR3 runs 13 residues. Germline CDR1 is SQVTM and CDR2 is ANQGSEA. CDR3 amino acids: CSALGQGLETQYF. The CDR3 coding sequence is TGCAGCGCCCTGGGACAGGGACTGGAGACCCAGTACTTC.

The genes are TRBV5-1 and TRBJ1-2; perhaps TRBD1 as D (5 bases). V lost 5 bases and J lost 1, with 9 bases in between. Looked up from germline, CDR1 is SGHRS and CDR2 is YFSETQ. The CDR3 spans 13 residues. The CDR3 region is CASRVGDNYGYTF. The CDR3 region has the DNA TGCGCCAGCAGGGTAGGGGATAACTATGGCTACACCTTC.

The J gene is TRBJ1-1, the V gene TRBV25-1, with D hard to call. CDR3 length equals 11 residues. Germline V gene data show CDR1 as MGHDK and CDR2 as SYGVNS. V lost 6 bases and J lost 6, with 8 bases in between. The CDR3 nucleotides read TGTGCCAGCAGCCGGCAGGCTGAAGCTTTCTTT. This sequence encodes CASSRQAEAFF. Drawing the rest from reference TRBV25-1 and TRBJ1-1, the complete variable domain is EADIYQTPRYLVIGTGKKITLECSQTMGHDKMYWYQQDPGMELHLIHYSYGVNSTEKGDLSSESTVSRIRTEHFPLTLESARPSHTSQYLCASSRQAEAFFGQGTRLTVV.

This sequence joins TRBV7-9 and TRBJ1-1; D not resolved. CDR3 size: 13 residues. The V gene lost 3 bases and the J gene lost 7 bases, with 12 bases spanning the gap. CDR1 is SEHNR, CDR2 FQNEAQ, per germline (reference sequence). CDR3 loop: CASSFLRGDEAFF. CDR3 sequence (DNA): TGTGCCAGCAGCTTTTTACGTGGAGATGAAGCTTTCTTT.

The chain joins TRBV28 to TRBJ2-3; tentatively, D is TRBD2 (5 bases). Trimming took 3 bases from V and 5 from J, leaving 27 bases between them. CDR1 MDHEN and CDR2 SYDVKM come from the germline V gene. There are 19 residues in the CDR3. CDR3: CASSFTPVGELGSRDTQYF. The CDR3 bases are TGTGCCAGCAGTTTTACGCCGGTTGGAGAACTAGGGTCGCGAGATACGCAGTATTTT.

There are a few counts of this clone. The V and J genes are TRBV9 and TRBJ1-2, with D tentatively TRBD1 (5 bases). Trimming stripped 0 bases from V and 7 bases from J, with 19 bases between. The germline gives CDR1 SGDLS, CDR2 YYNGEE. CDR3 length: 16 amino acids. The CDR3 bases are TGTGCCAGCAGCGTAGGGAGCAGGGCCTTGGATGGTGGCTACACCTTC. Residues: CASSVGSRALDGGYTF.

V and J are TRBV7-2 and TRBJ2-3, with unresolved D. Germline V gives CDR1 SGHTA, CDR2 FQGNSA. The length of the CDR3 is 15 residues. V lost 1 base and J 4 bases, leaving 12 bases between the germline ends. The CDR3 coding sequence is TGTGCCAGCAGCTTAGATGGGTTAGAGGCAGATACGCAGTATTTT. Translated: CASSLDGLEADTQYF.

With respect to this clone: At the DNA level, this CDR3 is encoded by other sequences in the same sample as well. V usage is TRBV7-3 and J usage is TRBJ2-3, with TRBD2 identical over 9 bases. CDR1 and CDR2 (germline): SGHTA, FQGTGA. Trimming at V came to 0 bases and at J to 3 bases, leaving 1 base not matched to a gene. CDR3 length equals 15 residues. As DNA, the CDR3 is TGTGCCAGCAGCTTAACTAGCGGGAGTACAGATACGCAGTATTTT. Translating gives CASSLTSGSTDTQYF.

The genes are TRBV5-1 and TRBJ2-3; TRBD1 aligns across 9 bases. The trim removed 4 bases at V and 3 bases at J, leaving 6 bases unmatched. The CDR3 covers 15 residues. CDR1 is SGHRS and CDR2 is YFSETQ in the germline V gene. CDR3 DNA sequence: TGCGCCAGCAGCCTACGACAGGGGGTAACAGATACGCAGTATTTT. This encodes CASSLRQGVTDTQYF.